This T cell receptor beta chain was sequenced during a study of STAT5B mutations in CD4+ large granular lymphocyte leukemia (dated by TCRdb to between 2021 and 2024). Background on the whole study: Among the healthy controls, the CDR3 'QG' motif was associated with a particular HLA allele. The study compared the TCRbeta repertoires of patients with CD4+ T-cell large granular lymphocyte leukemia against the TCRbeta repertoires of healthy blood donors. The purity of purified fractions was confirmed by flow cytometry on FACSCanto II or FACSVerse to exceed 95% among lymphocytes.

The research as a whole found: Data were not HLA-matched; higher clonality in CD4+ versus CD8+ T-LGLL could reflect the relatively small sample size. CD4-sorted patient repertoires appeared more clonal than healthy CD4+ repertoires, and this difference persisted after removing the putative leukemic clones. Each patient's main leukemic clonotypes were private, but approximately 25% of these clonotypes showed up at low frequency in the non-leukemic repertoires of other patients.

This clone was counted once. The specificity of this receptor is unknown. No base quality values were provided; no much bigger clone lies one nucleotide off. TCRbeta rearrangements were sequenced from genomic DNA using the immunoSEQ assay at survey resolution. The authors processed their data as follows. In the TCR sequencing data, the smallest productive clonotype frequency that could be detected was 2.59 x 10-5. Only productive TCRbeta rearrangements, meaning sequences that were complete and in-frame, were kept for the analyses. The clonality of each sample was calculated as Simpson clonality in the immunoSEQ Analyzer version 3.0. Clones were grouped by frequency into very rare, small, medium, large (1-20%) or hyperexpanded (>20%) categories. Generation probabilities were estimated with OLGA 1.2.3, V-gene circos plots were made with VDJtools, specificities were searched in VDJdb, and CDR3 motifs were identified with GLIPH. This is the immuneACCESS table as TCRdb keeps it, with only in-frame sequences that have V and J called. A part of the clones is gone; compared with another copy, unresolved V genes explain less than half, and the rest is unexplained. V and J calls and clone size are those listed in that table; D and trimming were worked out from the DNA. This sample holds approximately 35,000 clones; more than 60% were observed only once. 2% to 3% of the sample lies in the top ten.

The healthy control group was made up of some 38 blood donors, and the Finnish Red Cross blood service supplied their buffy coats. All TCR-sequenced material derived from peripheral blood: patient blood samples and healthy donor buffy coats. Ficoll-Hypaque gradient centrifugation was used to isolate peripheral blood mononuclear cells. Magnetic purification was used to isolate CD4+ cells from the buffy coats of the healthy controls. The Gentra Puregene Cell and Tissue kit was used to extract genomic DNA, and a Qubit 2.0 fluorometer was used to measure the amount of genomic DNA. The specimen was CD4+ T cells from blood buffy coats. The source of this sequence is a human donor in good health.

The sequenced DNA: TGCAGCGTTGAAGGGACCTCCGCAGATACGCAGTATTTT. Its amino acids are CSVEGTSADTQYF. The chain is assembled from TRBV29-1 and TRBJ2-3, with no confident D gene call. The CDR3 holds 13 amino acids from the cysteine to the phenylalanine. Only the CDR3 DNA is retained, 39 bases long and in frame from the first base. As encoded in the germline V gene, CDR1 is SQVTM while CDR2 is ANQGSEA. The junction carries 9 bases between V and J, which are trimmed by 1 base and 4 bases respectively.